A single sample is the source of the 21 T cell receptor beta chains below, sequenced in a study of T cells in Graves' hyperthyroidism and ophthalmopathy. There were TCR beta CDR3 regions amplified from RNA transcripts. During a first-round RT-PCR of the TCR CDR3, the HTBI primer set was used. One entry per CDR3 protein, called by TCRdb with MiXCR from the multiplex PCR reads. This table holds 500,000 or so distinct CDR3 sequences, more than 15% found once. The sample taken for sequencing was blood. The receptors derive from a woman under 40 with Graves' ophthalmopathy.

This clonotype was seen ten or more times. This chain uses TRBV18 with TRBJ2-1, with D perhaps TRBD1 (6 bases). The CDR3 has 15 residues. Germline CDR1 KGHSH, CDR2 LQKENI. V lost 3 bases, J lost 5 bases, and 14 bases lay in between. This CDR3 is CASSPSGTRNNEQFF. For the CDR3, the DNA is TGTGCCAGCTCACCCTCAGGGACACGAAACAATGAGCAGTTCTTC.

The sample holds many counts of this clonotype. J is TRBJ1-2 and V is TRBV25-1; D is unclear. There are 14 residues in the CDR3. V was shortened by 2 bases and J by 2 bases, with 9 bases between the two germline ends. Germline CDR1 reads MGHDK; CDR2 reads SYGVNS. The CDR3 region has the DNA TGTGCCAGCAGTGAAGGGTGGGAAAACTATGGCTACACCTTC. Its translation is CASSEGWENYGYTF.

The sample holds many counts of this clonotype. The chain combines TRBV7-2 with TRBJ2-1, with D perhaps matching TRBD1 or TRBD2 (5 bases each). V was clipped by 4 bases and J by 10 bases, with 14 bases between them. This CDR3 is 13 amino acids long. Germline lookup yields CDR1 SGHTA and CDR2 FQGNSA. The CDR3 DNA follows: TGTGCCAGCAGCTCGAGGGACGCCCAAGAGCAGTTCTTC. It translates to CASSSRDAQEQFF.

The rearrangement joins TRBV27 to TRBJ2-7; 14 bases match TRBD2. Germline V gene sequence: CDR1 MNHEY, CDR2 SMNVEV (reference sequence). CDR3 length: 16 amino acids. V was clipped by 5 bases and J by 6 bases; unmatched bases: 9. The CDR3 spells CASSPRLAGGRLEQYF. CDR3 nucleotides: TGTGCCAGCAGTCCCCGACTAGCGGGAGGGAGGCTCGAGCAGTACTTC.

This clonotype was counted a few times. The rearrangement uses TRBV7-2 and TRBJ1-5; D unresolved. Germline V gene data show CDR1 as SGHTA and CDR2 as FQGNSA. This CDR3 comprises 14 residues. Trimming took 4 bases from V and 4 from J, leaving 11 bases between them. CDR3 loop: CASSWVGVNQPQHF. CDR3 sequence (DNA): TGTGCCAGCAGCTGGGTTGGGGTGAATCAGCCCCAGCATTTT.

This clonotype was observed a few times. This chain connects TRBV9 to TRBJ1-3, with 8 positions matching TRBD1. CDR1 is SGDLS, CDR2 YYNGEE, per germline. The CDR3 length is 15 residues. V was pared by 4 bases and J by 2 bases, with 5 bases of the junction left unmatched. For the CDR3, the DNA is TGTGCCAGCAGCCCAAGGGGACAGGCTGGAAACACCATATATTTT. It codes for CASSPRGQAGNTIYF.

This clonotype has a handful of counts. This chain links TRBV14 with TRBJ1-6; 8 bases are a match to TRBD1. The V segment lost 2 bases and the J segment 0 bases; nucleotides outside the gene matches: 6. The germline V gene has CDR1 SGHDN and CDR2 FVKESK. This CDR3 region has 18 residues. In DNA form, the CDR3 reads TGTGCCAGCAGCCAACGGACTGGGACAGGCTCCTATAATTCACCCCTCCACTTT. Its translation: CASSQRTGTGSYNSPLHF.

This clonotype was counted only a few times. The chain carries TRBV5-4 and TRBJ2-3; D gene unclear. Deletions cut 2 bases from V and 3 bases from J, with 13 bases between. The CDR3 spans 15 residues. CDR1 and CDR2 (germline): SGHNT, YYREEE (reference sequence). This CDR3 is CASSFGNSRTDTQYF. CDR3 nucleotide sequence: TGTGCCAGCAGCTTTGGTAACAGTAGAACAGATACGCAGTATTTT.

The V and J genes are TRBV19 and TRBJ2-1; the match to TRBD2 covers 7 bases. After removal of 5 bases from V and 8 bases from J, the junction contained 9 bases not matched to a gene. The CDR3 has 14 amino acids. CDR1 and CDR2 from the germline V gene are LNHDA and SQIVND (reference sequence). CDR3 sequence reads: CASSQWEGRDEQFF. CDR3 sequence (DNA): TGTGCCAGTAGTCAGTGGGAGGGCCGGGATGAGCAGTTCTTC. The variable domain in full, completed from reference TRBV19 and TRBJ2-1, reads DGGITQSPKYLFRKEGQNVTLSCEQNLNHDAMYWYRQDPGQGLRLIYYSQIVNDFQKGDIAEGYSVSREKKESFPLTVTSAQKNPTAFYLCASSQWEGRDEQFFGPGTRLTVL.

The J gene is TRBJ1-3, the V gene TRBV29-1; maybe TRBD1 (6 bases). Trimming pared 7 bases from V and 4 bases from J, leaving 11 bases between. The CDR3 is 12 residues long. Germline CDR1 reads SQVTM; CDR2 reads ANQGSEA. The CDR3 loop reads CSGWTAGNTIYF. DNA of the CDR3: TGCAGCGGCTGGACAGCCGGAAACACCATATATTTT.

This clonotype was seen more than once but under ten times. This chain joins TRBV12-5 and TRBJ2-1; TRBD1 aligns across 12 bases. CDR3 length equals 15 residues. Per germline, CDR1 LGHNT and CDR2 FRNRAP. J was trimmed by 6 bases and V by 5 bases; bases with no gene match: 5. For the CDR3, the DNA is TGTGCTAGTGGTCAGGGACAGGGGGCTATCAATGAGCAGTTCTTC. Translation gives CASGQGQGAINEQFF. Full variable domain (missing parts from reference TRBV12-5 and TRBJ2-1): DARVTQTPRHKVTEMGQEVTMRCQPILGHNTVFWYRQTMMQGLELLAYFRNRAPLDDSGMPKDRFSAEMPDATLATLKIQPSEPRDSAVYFCASGQGQGAINEQFFGPGTRLTVL.

The chain uses TRBV20-1 and TRBJ2-7, with TRBD1 as a possible D gene (5 bases). In germline, CDR1 is DFQATT, CDR2 SNEGSKA (reference sequence). CDR3 length: 11 residues. V was clipped by 8 bases and J by 2 bases, with 10 bases between them. CDR3 in amino acids: CSFQGTYEQYF. CDR3 nucleotide sequence: TGCAGTTTTCAGGGAACCTACGAGCAGTACTTC.

This clonotype has just a few counts. The rearrangement joins TRBV19 to TRBJ1-1, with 8 bases identical to TRBD1. CDR1 LNHDA and CDR2 SQIVND come from the germline V gene (reference sequence). The J segment lost 10 bases and the V segment lost 2 bases, leaving 15 bases of the junction unmatched. CDR3 length equals 16 residues. CDR3 sequence: CASSITSGTGVAGAFF. CDR3 DNA: TGTGCCAGTAGTATAACATCCGGGACAGGAGTGGCAGGAGCTTTCTTT.

This clonotype was recorded many times. The chain couples TRBV30 to TRBJ2-1; D not resolved. V gave up 2 bases and J gave up 8 bases, with 13 bases separating them. CDR1 is GTSNPN and CDR2 is SVGIG in the germline V gene (reference sequence). The CDR3 is made up of 13 amino acids. The CDR3 region has the DNA TGTGCCTGGAGTACTTTTCTCGTAGATGAGCAGTTCTTC. Amino acids: CAWSTFLVDEQFF.

This clonotype was counted only a few times. CDR3 loop: CASTSPGQRYEQYF. The CDR3 coding sequence is TGTGCCAGCACTTCGCCGGGACAGCGCTACGAGCAGTACTTC. The V call is TRBV28, the J call TRBJ2-7, with 7 bases lining up with TRBD1. This CDR3 contains 14 residues. Germline CDR1 MDHEN, CDR2 SYDVKM. V gave up 7 bases and J gave up 3 bases; unmatched junction bases: 9.

This rearrangement joins TRBV25-1 to TRBJ2-1; tentatively, D is TRBD2 (5 bases). There are 16 residues in the CDR3. In germline, CDR1 is MGHDK, CDR2 SYGVNS. Trimming pared 5 bases from V and 4 bases from J, leaving 18 bases between. As DNA, the CDR3 is TGTGCCAGCAGTTTCCACTGGCGTGGGGAGTACAATGAGCAGTTCTTC. Protein: CASSFHWRGEYNEQFF.

At least ten counts were recorded for this clonotype. The chain employs TRBV6-2 or TRBV6-3 and TRBJ2-3; maybe TRBD1 (6 bases). With 0 bases removed from V and 2 bases from J, the gap between germline ends came to 9 bases. Looked up from germline, CDR1 is MNHEY and CDR2 is SVGEGT. This CDR3 comprises 15 residues. CDR3: CASSYSQGHTDTQYF. The CDR3 DNA sequence: TGTGCCAGCAGTTACTCGCAGGGACACACAGATACGCAGTATTTT.

This clonotype was observed many times. This rearrangement joins TRBV5-1 to TRBJ2-3; D is perhaps TRBD1 (5 bases). CDR3 length: 16 residues. The germline gives CDR1 SGHRS, CDR2 YFSETQ. The V gene lost 0 bases and the J gene lost 4 bases, with 15 bases spanning the gap. CDR3 DNA: TGCGCCAGCAGCTTGGGAGTCAGGGCGGAAGCAGATACGCAGTATTTT. It encodes CASSLGVRAEADTQYF.

The chain recombines TRBV12-5 with TRBJ2-1, with a tentative D call TRBD2 (6 bases). This CDR3 is 21 amino acids long. Trimming removed 1 base from V and 8 bases from J, with 33 bases in between. CDR1 and CDR2 from the germline V gene are LGHNT and FRNRAP. CDR3 DNA sequence: TGTGCTAGTGGTTTGGGGGACTTCCCAGCCCCAACCCTCCAGGGAGACGATGAGCAGTTCTTC. Translating gives CASGLGDFPAPTLQGDDEQFF.

The chain joins TRBV7-2 to TRBJ1-5; no firm D call. The ends were cut back, 5 bases at V and 6 bases at J, with 14 bases in the middle. This CDR3 is 14 amino acids long. CDR1 SGHTA and CDR2 FQGNSA come from the germline V gene. CDR3 amino acids: CASSPTLTGQPQHF. DNA for the CDR3: TGTGCCAGCAGCCCCACCTTGACCGGTCAGCCCCAGCATTTT.

This clonotype was observed at least ten times. This chain connects TRBV2 to TRBJ2-7, with 13 bases identical to TRBD2. V shed 5 bases, J shed 4 bases, and the junction held 5 bases outside the gene matches. CDR3 length: 15 amino acids. Germline V gene data show CDR1 as SNHLY and CDR2 as FYNNEI. In DNA form, the CDR3 reads TGTGCCAGCAGTCCGGGACTAGCGGGGAGTTACGAGCAGTACTTC. Amino acid sequence: CASSPGLAGSYEQYF.